This T cell receptor beta chain stems from a study of vaccination and CD4 T cells after COVID-19. Study-wide background: Overlapping spike peptides from SARS-CoV-2, HCoV-NL63, HCoV-OC43 and HCoV-229E served to stimulate the cells. Whole-study results and caveats: Median SARS-CoV-2-reactive clonotype numbers went up from around 20 to 38, but not significantly.

In this sample, this clonotype turned up a few times. Its cognate antigen is unknown. Looked up from germline, CDR1 is SNHLY and CDR2 is FYNNEI. V was pared by 7 bases and J by 0 bases, with 11 bases between. The CDR3 runs to 14 residues. Treatment of the sample: roughly 11-day PBMC culture with coronavirus spike peptide pools or control peptides (ViraFEST assay). The authors swapped half the medium for fresh IL-2 medium on days 3 and 7. The Oncomine TCR Beta short-read assay was applied to DNA of cultured CD4+ T cells. MiXCR, run by TCRdb on the PCR reads, gives a single entry per CDR3 protein. The table has about 3,800 distinct CDR3 sequences, over 15% seen once; the top ten hold roughly 13%.

This TCR was recovered from a human donor who had recovered from COVID-19. Sequences were obtained from CD4+ T cells from blood, cultured in vitro. The genes are TRBV2 and TRBJ2-3, with a tentative D call TRBD2 (6 bases). As DNA, the CDR3 is TGTGCCAGCATGAAGGGGACTAGCACAGATACGCAGTATTTT. Protein product: CASMKGTSTDTQYF.